The sequence of this TCR beta chain was determined in a study of T-cell reconstitution after alpha-beta-depleted transplantation in children. Unique molecular identifiers were incorporated into the prepared TCRbeta library. One entry per CDR3 protein results from TCRdb running MiXCR on the PCR reads. The table has about 460,000 distinct CDR3 sequences, roughly an eighth seen once. V gave up 3 bases and J gave up 0 bases, with 12 bases separating them. The germline V gene has CDR1 KGHSH and CDR2 LQKENI. The CDR3 length is 15 residues. This clonotype came up a few times. The chain carries TRBV18 and TRBJ2-7; D remains ambiguous. This TCR was recovered from a human donor who donated a stem cell graft to a child with combined immunodeficiency. The material sequenced was PBMCs from the stem cell graft donor, taken from the stem cell graft. The CDR3 coding sequence is TGTGCCAGCTCACCTCAGGAGCCCGGCTCCTACGAGCAGTACTTC. As protein: CASSPQEPGSYEQYF.